This T cell receptor beta chain was sequenced for a study of T cell responses to AZD1222 COVID-19 vaccine. At the level of the study: Second-dose groups at about 4 or about 12 weeks were pooled. General study findings and limits: Baseline testing showed seropositivity in only six or seven AZD1222 recipients. Close to half of spike-specific TCRs reportedly recognize unmutated variant regions. Distributed over spike, vaccine-associated CD4 TCRs predominated at 160-218 and 743-854.

The J segment lost 6 bases and the V segment lost 8 bases, leaving 22 bases of the junction unmatched. CDR1 MNHEY and CDR2 SMNVEV come from the germline V gene (reference sequence). The CDR3 extends over 19 amino acids. In regard to this clone: Its antigen remains unidentified.

The assay was immunoSEQ multiplex PCR, and TCRdb's table has in-frame clones only and misses some. Of 130,000 or so clones listed, approximately 85% are singletons. This chain links TRBV27 with TRBJ1-4; 9 bases are shared with TRBD1. The sequences come from peripheral blood, collected on day 0 of AZD1222 vaccination. This TCR came from an adult in good health. The CDR3 DNA follows: TGTGCCAGCCCACACGAGGACAGGGGAACGGGAGGTCGTCATGAAAAACTGTTTTTT. The encoded protein is CASPHEDRGTGGRHEKLFF.